Sequencing of this TCR beta chain was carried out in a study of CD8+CD57+ T cells in acquired aplastic anemia. At the level of the study: DNA from sorted CD4+ and CD8+ cells averaged around 3.2 ug. Overall study findings and caveats: Patients and controls were found to share around 30 CD8+ CDR3 sequences. Controls and patients did not differ significantly in CD8+ Simpson's diversity.

V dropped 1 base and J dropped 7 bases, with 10 bases sitting between them. Germline CDR1 and CDR2: MNHNS and SASEGT. The CDR3 length is 13 residues. Genomic DNA was employed as the template in profiling TCR beta VDJ and CDR3. TCRdb passed the reads through MiXCR, listing each CDR3 protein once. The sample lists about 160,000 distinct CDR3 sequences, around half occurring once. Of note for this clonotype: The antigen remains undetermined.

The patients chosen for sequencing had shown expansion of CD8+CD57+ cells (detected by flow cytometry). Severe acquired aplastic anemia was diagnosed in all patients. Material: sorted CD4+, CD8+, or CD8+CD57+ T cells (not recorded which) from PBMCs. The gene calls are TRBV6-1 and TRBJ1-1, with D unresolved. The TCR sequence derives from a human donor with aplastic anemia. The CDR3 DNA reads TGTGCCAGCAGTGAAGAGGCGTCTTATGAAGCTTTCTTT. The encoded protein is CASSEEASYEAFF.